Reported below is one T cell receptor beta chain. The data are from a study of T cell changes during pregnancy in multiple sclerosis. V lost 10 bases and J lost 3; bases outside the gene matches: 6. Germline CDR1 is MNHNY and CDR2 is SVGAGI (reference sequence). The CDR3 runs to 13 residues. The assay was immunoSEQ multiplex PCR, and TCRdb's table has in-frame clones only and misses some. The data show approximately 34,000 clones, just over 90% seen once. This receptor was taken from a female donor with multiple sclerosis, enrolled in a pregnancy study. Specimen: CD8+ T cells from peripheral blood mononuclear cells, collected in the first trimester of pregnancy. The gene calls are TRBV6-6 and TRBJ1-5; 7 positions match TRBD1. The CDR3 DNA is TGTGCCATAGGGACAGCCGTCAATCAGCCCCAGCATTTT. This translates into CAIGTAVNQPQHF.